The next 13 T cell receptor beta chains were all read from a single sample in a study of CD8 T cells in ankylosing spondylitis. TCRdb passed the 5' RACE reads through MiXCR, listing each CDR3 protein once. The sample holds under 130,000 distinct CDR3 sequences, 24% seen once. Sequencing was performed on synovial fluid, either unsorted or a sorted T cell fraction (not recorded which). Receptors originate from a male donor with ankylosing spondylitis.

This clonotype was counted only a few times. The V and J genes are TRBV20-1 and TRBJ2-1; TRBD2 is a possible D gene (6 bases). Germline CDR1 is DFQATT and CDR2 is SNEGSKA (reference sequence). The germline V and J ends were trimmed by 3 bases and 10 bases, with 10 bases remaining between them. The CDR3 is 11 amino acids. The CDR3 DNA reads as TGCAGTGCTAGGACTAGTCTCGAGCAGTTCTTC. It yields the protein CSARTSLEQFF.

The V gene is TRBV20-1, the J gene TRBJ1-3; D might be TRBD1 (6 bases). The germline CDR1 and CDR2 sequences are DFQATT and SNEGSKA (reference sequence). CDR3 length: 13 residues. V was trimmed by 5 bases and J by 2 bases, leaving 10 bases between them. The CDR3 loop reads CSALQGTGNTIYF. The DNA of the CDR3 is TGCAGTGCTTTACAGGGAACTGGAAACACCATATATTTT.

The chain couples TRBV7-6 to TRBJ2-7; 7 nucleotides match TRBD1. Trimming at V came to 2 bases and at J to 7 bases, leaving 8 bases not matched to a gene. CDR1 is SGHVS and CDR2 is FNYEAQ in the germline V gene. The CDR3 length is 14 residues. CDR3: CASSLRGGQGEQYF. The CDR3 DNA reads TGTGCCAGCAGCTTACGAGGGGGCCAGGGAGAGCAGTACTTC.

This clonotype was found a few times. The J gene is TRBJ2-7, the V gene TRBV2; 7 bases agree with TRBD2. Germline CDR1 is SNHLY and CDR2 is FYNNEI. V lost 2 bases to trimming and J lost 7 bases; unmatched junction nucleotides: 2. The CDR3 is 12 amino acids. CDR3 in amino acids: CASSEQGGEQYV. The CDR3 region has the DNA TGTGCCAGCAGTGAACAGGGAGGGGAGCAGTACGTC.

The chain recombines TRBV15 with TRBJ2-1, with 15 bases lining up with TRBD2. The ends lost 5 bases at V and 7 bases at J; junction bases unmatched: 9. CDR1 and CDR2 (germline): LNHNV, YYDKDF (reference sequence). This CDR3 has 17 amino acids. In DNA form, the CDR3 reads TGTGCCACCAGCCCTCGGACTAGCGGGAGGGCCACGAATGAGCAGTTCTTC. Protein sequence: CATSPRTSGRATNEQFF. Drawing the rest from reference TRBV15 and TRBJ2-1, the complete variable domain is DAMVIQNPRYQVTQFGKPVTLSCSQTLNHNVMYWYQQKSSQAPKLLFHYYDKDFNNEADTPDNFQSRRPNTSFCFLDIRSPGLGDTAMYLCATSPRTSGRATNEQFFGPGTRLTVL.

CDR3 sequence reads: CASSSGSADTQYF. CDR3 DNA sequence: TGTGCCAGCAGCTCGGGCAGTGCAGATACGCAGTATTTT. The chain links TRBV5-6 to TRBJ2-3, with no clear D. Germline assignment: CDR1 SGHDT and CDR2 YYEEEE. The CDR3 contains 13 residues. Trimming shortened V by 3 bases and J by 4 bases, and 9 bases separated the two germline ends.

The chain links TRBV2 to TRBJ2-2, with TRBD1 as a possible D gene (5 bases). The germline V and J ends were trimmed by 6 bases and 0 bases, with 14 bases remaining between them. Germline-derived CDR1 and CDR2 are SNHLY and FYNNEI. The CDR3 contains 16 residues. Written as DNA, the CDR3 is TGTGCCAGCAGCCCGCGTAGACAGTCGAACACCGGGGAGCTGTTTTTT. Translation gives CASSPRRQSNTGELFF.

This clonotype came up a few times. The V and J genes are TRBV12-3 or TRBV12-4 and TRBJ1-2; D gene ambiguous. With 8 bases removed from V and 0 bases from J, the gap between germline ends came to 10 bases. This CDR3 contains 13 residues. CDR3 coding DNA: TGTGCCAGCTCAAAGTCCCCTAACTATGGCTACACCTTC. As protein: CASSKSPNYGYTF.

This clonotype has just a few counts. The rearrangement uses TRBV10-3 and TRBJ2-3; 14 bases are a match to TRBD2. Looked up from germline, CDR1 is ENHRY and CDR2 is SYGVKD. The J segment lost 2 bases and the V segment lost 6 bases, leaving 22 bases of the junction unmatched. This CDR3 is built from 22 residues. DNA of the CDR3: TGTGCCATCAGGACCGACGGGCCCGGGACTAGCGGGAGAGTCCCCACCACAGATACGCAGTATTTT. Amino acids: CAIRTDGPGTSGRVPTTDTQYF.

The sample holds a few counts of this clonotype. The genes are TRBV7-2 and TRBJ1-6; 7 positions agree with TRBD1. Germline V gene data show CDR1 as SGHTA and CDR2 as FQGNSA. CDR3 length: 15 residues. V lost 4 bases, J lost 11 bases, and 11 bases stayed unmatched. CDR3 sequence (DNA): TGTGCCAGCAGCTCCTTCGACAGGGAATTTGCACCCCTCCACTTT. Amino acids: CASSSFDREFAPLHF. The variable domain in full, with the rest retrieved from reference TRBV7-2 and TRBJ1-6, is GAGVSQSPSNKVTEKGKDVELRCDPISGHTALYWYRQSLGQGLEFLIYFQGNSAPDKSGLPSDRFSAERTGGSVSTLTIQRTQQEDSAVYLCASSSFDREFAPLHFGNGTRLTVT.

The chain links TRBV12-3 or TRBV12-4 to TRBJ2-1; 13 bases agree with TRBD2. V shed 6 bases and J 11 bases; nucleotides not matched to a gene: 10. The CDR3 is 15 residues long. CDR3 in DNA: TGTGCCAGCAGACACGGACTAGCGGGAGAACGTAAGCAGTTCTTC. Protein: CASRHGLAGERKQFF.

This clonotype was observed a handful of times. J is TRBJ2-2 and V is TRBV5-6; D possibly corresponds to TRBD1 (6 bases). Germline CDR1 and CDR2: SGHDT and YYEEEE. The V end was cut by 2 bases, the J end by 4 bases, with 12 bases between. The CDR3 is 15 amino acids. The CDR3 nucleotides read TGTGCCAGCAGCTTTAGGGGGAGAGGCACCGGGGAGCTGTTTTTT. It encodes CASSFRGRGTGELFF.

The chain links TRBV7-2 to TRBJ1-1; the D gene is possibly TRBD1 (6 bases). V lost 5 bases to trimming and J lost 5 bases, with 15 bases between them. This CDR3 comprises 14 residues. Germline V gene data show CDR1 as SGHTA and CDR2 as FQGNSA. The CDR3: CASSTQGGLTEAFF. The CDR3 coding sequence is TGTGCCAGCAGCACCCAAGGGGGTTTGACTGAAGCTTTCTTT.